The 27 T cell receptor beta chains given below trace back to one sample, sequenced in a study of blood T cell repertoires in COVID-19. Using immunoSEQ multiplex PCR, the repertoire was profiled, and TCRdb retains in-frame clones only, with some absent. The repertoire has around 180,000 clones, approximately 90% of them found once; the top ten carry 4.4%. The specimen was peripheral blood. The receptors shown here come from a human donor in a cohort sampled during active COVID-19.

The J gene is TRBJ2-3, the V gene TRBV18; TRBD2 is a possible D gene (5 bases). The CDR3 extends over 16 amino acids. CDR1 KGHSH and CDR2 LQKENI come from the germline V gene. V was shortened by 4 bases and J by 1 base, with 15 bases between the two germline ends. The CDR3 DNA reads TGTGCCAGCTCACGCTCCCCCCCCGGGGGCACAGATACGCAGTATTTT. Translated, it gives CASSRSPPGGTDTQYF.

This sequence joins TRBV7-2 and TRBJ1-5, with TRBD1 matching 10 bases. Germline V CDR1 and CDR2: SGHTA, FQGNSA. The CDR3 length is 16 residues. J lost 7 bases, V lost 5 bases, and 11 bases had no gene match. The CDR3 DNA reads as TGTGCCAGCAGCACCGGACAGGGGGAAGGGGGCCAGCCCCAGCATTTT. Protein product: CASSTGQGEGGQPQHF.

The V call is TRBV19, the J call TRBJ2-2; 9 bases align to TRBD2. CDR3 length equals 15 residues. Germline V lookup: CDR1 LNHDA, CDR2 SQIVND (reference sequence). Losses at the gene ends were 3 bases for V and 8 bases for J; bases not matched to a gene: 7. The chain's CDR3 is CASSIAGGVQGELFF. CDR3 sequence (DNA): TGTGCCAGTAGTATCGCGGGAGGGGTGCAGGGGGAGCTGTTTTTT. Variable domain in full (rest from reference TRBV19 and TRBJ2-2): DGGITQSPKYLFRKEGQNVTLSCEQNLNHDAMYWYRQDPGQGLRLIYYSQIVNDFQKGDIAEGYSVSREKKESFPLTVTSAQKNPTAFYLCASSIAGGVQGELFFGEGSRLTVL.

This clone was seen a handful of times. V gene TRBV6-6 combines with J gene TRBJ2-1, with 8 bases fitting TRBD2. Losses at the gene ends were 6 bases for V and 8 bases for J; bases not matched to a gene: 15. The CDR3 consists of 16 residues. Germline CDR1 is MNHNY and CDR2 is SVGAGI (reference sequence). CDR3 sequence reads: CASSPQAGVGRDEQFF. The DNA for the CDR3 is TGTGCCAGCAGCCCTCAAGCGGGAGTAGGTCGCGATGAGCAGTTCTTC.

The rearrangement links TRBV10-3 to TRBJ1-1; perhaps TRBD1 as D (6 bases). Germline CDR1 ENHRY, CDR2 SYGVKD. The V end was cut by 6 bases, the J end by 1 base, with 15 bases between. The CDR3 covers 15 residues. The CDR3 DNA sequence: TGTGCCATCAGCGATAGACAGGCGTCGAACACTGAAGCTTTCTTT. The encoded protein is CAISDRQASNTEAFF.

The chain recombines TRBV30 with TRBJ1-1; unclear D gene. Germline CDR1 is GTSNPN and CDR2 is SVGIG (reference sequence). This CDR3 is 13 amino acids long. V was pared by 1 base and J by 1 base, with 7 bases between. This CDR3 reads CAWSAYRNTEAFF. The CDR3 bases are TGTGCCTGGAGTGCCTACAGGAACACTGAAGCTTTCTTT.

V and J are TRBV20-1 and TRBJ1-6, with no clear D. Germline V gives CDR1 DFQATT, CDR2 SNEGSKA (reference sequence). CDR3 length equals 15 residues. Trimming shortened V by 3 bases and J by 0 bases, and 9 bases separated the two germline ends. Here the CDR3 DNA reads TGCAGTGCTAGTGCCCGGAGCTCCTATAATTCACCCCTCCACTTT. This translates into CSASARSSYNSPLHF.

The chain joins TRBV7-8 to TRBJ2-7; possibly TRBD1 for D (5 bases). The CDR3 length is 13 residues. V lost 5 bases and J 2 bases, leaving 10 bases between the germline ends. CDR1 and CDR2 (germline): SGHVS, FQNEAQ. The CDR3 DNA sequence: TGTGCCAGCAGCCGAAGACAGCCCTACGAGCAGTACTTC. This sequence encodes CASSRRQPYEQYF.

The chain has TRBV30 and TRBJ1-2, with D maybe TRBD1 (5 bases). Germline CDR1 is GTSNPN and CDR2 is SVGIG (reference sequence). V was clipped by 8 bases and J by 4 bases, with 17 bases between them. CDR3 size: 13 residues. CDR3 sequence (DNA): TGTGCCACCCGCCATCAGGGAAGCTATGGCTACACCTTC. Protein: CATRHQGSYGYTF.

The genes are TRBV28 and TRBJ2-2; TRBD2 aligns across 14 bases. Germline loops: CDR1 MDHEN, CDR2 SYDVKM. The CDR3 is 16 residues long. V was pared by 5 bases and J by 7 bases, with 6 bases of the junction left unmatched. The CDR3 loop is CASSPGTSGRIGELFF. CDR3 nucleotides: TGTGCCAGCAGTCCGGGGACTAGCGGGAGAATCGGGGAGCTGTTTTTT.

DNA of the CDR3: TGTGCCAGTAGAAACCGACAGGCGACATCGGAGACCCAGTACTTC. Amino acid sequence: CASRNRQATSETQYF. This rearrangement joins TRBV19 to TRBJ2-5; a weak D match, TRBD1 (6 bases). V shed 6 bases and J shed 5 bases, with 19 bases lying between them. CDR3 size: 15 residues. Germline CDR1 LNHDA, CDR2 SQIVND (reference sequence).

The V gene is TRBV28, the J gene TRBJ1-2; 7 nucleotides match TRBD1. With 2 bases clipped from V and 7 bases from J, the junction kept 7 bases outside the gene matches. The CDR3 has 14 residues. In germline, CDR1 is MDHEN, CDR2 SYDVKM. CDR3 protein: CASSLRQGWSGYTF. CDR3 bases: TGTGCCAGCAGTTTAAGACAGGGTTGGAGTGGCTACACCTTC.

V is TRBV6-5 and J is TRBJ2-1; D ambiguous. V was cut by 6 bases and J by 11 bases, with 8 bases left in between. The CDR3 sequence is 10 residues long. CDR1 is MNHEY and CDR2 is SVGAGI in the germline V gene. The DNA for the CDR3 is TGTGCCAGCAGGGCTAGTAAGCAGTTCTTC. Protein product: CASRASKQFF.

The J gene is TRBJ2-3, the V gene TRBV5-3; TRBD2 aligns across 9 bases. TRBV5-3 is assigned to the ORF class and has an uncertain function. CDR3 length equals 20 residues. With 0 bases clipped from V and 5 bases from J, the junction kept 19 bases outside the gene matches. For the CDR3, the DNA is TGTGCCAGAAGCTTGGCCGCGGCGGGGGGGCCGCTGGACGACGGAGATACGCAGTATTTT. It encodes CARSLAAAGGPLDDGDTQYF.

The genes are TRBV2 and TRBJ2-7, with 7 bases aligning to TRBD1. The germline V gene has CDR1 SNHLY and CDR2 FYNNEI. This CDR3 has 15 amino acids. V gave up 7 bases and J gave up 4 bases; unmatched junction bases: 13. The CDR3 DNA reads TGTGCCAGCAAGGGGGACCGAGACAGGGTATACGAGCAGTACTTC. Translating it yields CASKGDRDRVYEQYF.

The chain links TRBV19 to TRBJ2-7; 12 bases fit TRBD2. J gave up 4 bases and V 6 bases, and 13 bases lay outside the gene matches. Germline-derived CDR1 and CDR2 are LNHDA and SQIVND (reference sequence). CDR3 length: 17 amino acids. The CDR3, as DNA: TGTGCCAGTAGCCCGGGGGTACTAGCGGGAGGCCGGTACGAGCAGTACTTC. Translation: CASSPGVLAGGRYEQYF.

V is TRBV27 and J is TRBJ2-1, with 7 bases identical to TRBD1. This CDR3 comprises 17 residues. V lost 0 bases and J lost 4; bases outside the gene matches: 9. The V gene's germline CDR1 is MNHEY and CDR2 SMNVEV (reference sequence). Written as DNA, the CDR3 is TGTGCCAGCAGTTTATCGGGCCGCTCAGGGGGATACAATGAGCAGTTCTTC. Amino acid sequence: CASSLSGRSGGYNEQFF.

The CDR3 spells CSVRTSGGAVDTQYF. The CDR3 nucleotides read TGCAGCGTACGGACTAGCGGGGGGGCGGTAGATACGCAGTATTTT. The V and J genes are TRBV29-1 and TRBJ2-3, with 15 bases fitting TRBD2. CDR1 is SQVTM and CDR2 is ANQGSEA in the germline V gene. The CDR3 totals 15 residues. V shed 6 bases, J shed 5 bases, and the junction held 6 bases outside the gene matches.

V gene TRBV5-6 combines with J gene TRBJ1-1; possibly TRBD1 for D (5 bases). This CDR3 contains 12 residues. V lost 7 bases, J lost 0 bases, and 7 bases lay in between. Germline V gene data show CDR1 as SGHDT and CDR2 as YYEEEE. The CDR3 sequence is CASHRMNTEAFF. Written as DNA, the CDR3 is TGTGCCAGCCACAGGATGAACACTGAAGCTTTCTTT.

The chain carries TRBV5-1 and TRBJ1-5; D is unclear. CDR3 length: 14 amino acids. V lost 0 bases and J 6 bases, leaving 10 bases between the germline ends. CDR1 and CDR2 from the germline V gene are SGHRS and YFSETQ. The CDR3 DNA reads TGCGCCAGCAGCTTGGAGGGAGGAACTCAGCCCCAGCATTTT. The encoded protein is CASSLEGGTQPQHF.

V and J are TRBV6-4 and TRBJ2-7; TRBD2 matches at 7 bases. CDR3 length: 14 residues. V lost 4 bases and J lost 4; bases outside the gene matches: 7. CDR1 and CDR2 (germline): MRHNA, SNTAGT. CDR3 in amino acids: CASSARESGYEQYF. Written as DNA, the CDR3 is TGTGCCAGCAGTGCGCGGGAGTCGGGTTACGAGCAGTACTTC.

The chain links TRBV28 to TRBJ1-6, with 7 positions matching TRBD1. The V gene's germline CDR1 is MDHEN and CDR2 SYDVKM. Trimming at V came to 8 bases and at J to 6 bases, leaving 13 bases not matched to a gene. This CDR3 is 16 amino acids long. The CDR3 DNA reads TGTGCCAGCGGCGCCGAGACAGGGACTTTTAATTCACCCCTCCACTTT. Its protein product is CASGAETGTFNSPLHF.

The J gene is TRBJ1-3, the V gene TRBV3-1 (or the pseudogene TRBV3-2); tentative D call: TRBD1 (6 bases). V lost 4 bases to trimming and J lost 4 bases, with 11 bases between them. CDR3 length equals 14 residues. Germline-derived CDR1 and CDR2 are LGHDT and YNNKEL (reference sequence). CDR3 protein: CASSRQGYGNTIYF. DNA of the CDR3: TGTGCCAGCAGCCGGCAGGGGTACGGAAACACCATATATTTT.

This clone was picked up a small number of times. V is TRBV5-6 and J is TRBJ2-6; D gene uncertain. The CDR3 runs to 13 residues. CDR1 and CDR2 from the germline V gene are SGHDT and YYEEEE. The ends were cut back, 5 bases at V and 2 bases at J, with 5 bases in the middle. CDR3 residues: CASRRPGANVLTF. DNA of the CDR3: TGTGCCAGCAGGCGCCCTGGGGCCAACGTCCTGACTTTC.

The rearrangement joins TRBV30 to TRBJ2-7; D is possibly TRBD1 (5 bases). Germline V gives CDR1 GTSNPN, CDR2 SVGIG (reference sequence). The CDR3 extends over 11 amino acids. The V end was cut by 5 bases, the J end by 4 bases, with 9 bases between. The CDR3: CAWEQDYEQYF. In nucleotides, the CDR3 is TGTGCCTGGGAACAGGATTACGAGCAGTACTTC.

The chain uses TRBV10-3 and TRBJ2-7, with 9 bases matching TRBD1. Germline V gene sequence: CDR1 ENHRY, CDR2 SYGVKD. CDR3 length: 11 amino acids. J was trimmed by 7 bases and V by 6 bases; bases with no gene match: 1. The CDR3 sequence: CAISGTGEQYF. The CDR3 DNA reads TGTGCCATCAGCGGGACAGGGGAGCAGTACTTC.

The chain joins TRBV6-2 or TRBV6-3 to TRBJ1-5; 8 bases map to TRBD1. V gave up 4 bases and J gave up 4 bases; unmatched junction bases: 6. CDR1 MNHEY and CDR2 SVGEGT come from the germline V gene. This CDR3 has 15 residues. The CDR3 spells CASSSTGGWNQPQHF. The CDR3 DNA follows: TGTGCCAGCAGTTCCACAGGGGGGTGGAATCAGCCCCAGCATTTT.